This T cell receptor beta chain came from a study of cytomegalovirus exposure and HLA in healthy donors. Worth noting for this clone: Its specificity is unknown.

There are 14 residues in the CDR3. The ends were cut back, 5 bases at V and 1 base at J, with 8 bases in the middle. In germline, CDR1 is SGHVS, CDR2 FNYEAQ. Regarding the study as a whole: HLA allele associations emerged for 16,951 TCR beta sequences in a later analysis, at 0.05 false discovery rate. Analyses of presence/absence relied on an assumption of roughly uniform sequencing depth across donors. Judged likely to be a sequencing artifact was a cluster of highly shared sequence variants.

PCR used 60 Vbeta primers and 13 Jbeta primers. TCRdb keeps only in-frame clones here, not all; method: immunoSEQ multiplex PCR. Here the sample spans 150,000 to 200,000 clones, 82% being singletons. The genes are TRBV7-6 and TRBJ2-2; D is unclear. The receptor was isolated from a girl under 10 years old in good health and CMV-seropositive. Sequenced: PBMCs. Here the CDR3 DNA reads TGTGCCAGCAGCCCCTCGGGGAACACCGGGGAGCTGTTTTTT. Its translation: CASSPSGNTGELFF.